In this sample, the clone carrying this TCR beta chain turned up once. What it binds is not known. This clone may be a read error of a much larger clone one base away. This sample stems from a study of tumor-infiltrating lymphocytes in primary liver carcinoma. Across the whole study: Subjects presented with primary liver carcinoma managed by surgical resection. Donors had hepatocellular carcinoma or combined HCC and intrahepatic cholangiocarcinoma. General study findings and limits: The difference in top-250-clone fraction between tumors and blood was significant, favoring tumors (p = 0.039).

Blood RNA was derived from unsorted whole blood, and germline DNA was extracted too. Patients had chronic HBV infection and were treatment-naive. The authors made TCR beta cDNA from approximately 500 ng total RNA with a constant-region primer. Investigators got TCR beta libraries out of three nested multiplex PCR rounds, done with slightly modified ARM-PCR. The first two PCR rounds used TRBV1-TRBV30 primers with a Cbeta primer, approximately 9 cycles each. Using its own MiXCR run on the multiplex PCR reads, TCRdb lists one record per CDR3 protein. This sample has about 320,000 distinct CDR3 sequences; 50% to 70% occur once, and the top ten carry approximately 9%. This CDR3 contains 14 residues.

The receptor was isolated from a man in his forties with primary liver carcinoma and hepatitis B virus infection. The chain uses TRBV12-3 or TRBV12-4 and TRBJ1-5, with a weak D call TRBD1 (5 bases). What was sequenced was peripheral blood. The CDR3 bases are TGTGTCAGCAGTTTAGACCAGGGCCATCAGCCCCAGCATTTT. It is translated as CVSSLDQGHQPQHF.